This TCR beta chain originates from a study of blood T cell repertoires in COVID-19. Study context: Sites in the United States, Italy and Spain provided acute and convalescent COVID-19 samples. Nucleic acid was either cDNA or gDNA, and it came from T cells, B-cell-depleted T cells, or PBMCs.

Germline CDR1 LGHNA, CDR2 YNFKEQ. The CDR3 runs 17 residues. V lost 4 bases and J lost 4; bases outside the gene matches: 8. Authors' data handling: Estimates of nucleated cell counts were drawn from the amplification of reference gene primers. This table comes from immunoSEQ multiplex PCR, and its TCRdb copy is limited to in-frame clones, with some not included. Clone size and the V and J calls come from that table; the DNA yielded D and trimming. This table has approximately 300,000 clones, 86% appearing once. This clone was detected once. This rearrangement joins TRBV4-2 to TRBJ2-2; 11 bases agree with TRBD2. The receptor was isolated from a woman in her forties or fifties with acute or convalescent COVID-19. Sequencing used peripheral blood. DNA for the CDR3: TGTGCCAGCAGCCGAATACTAGCGGGAGACGGCACCGGGGAGCTGTTTTTT. This codes for CASSRILAGDGTGELFF.